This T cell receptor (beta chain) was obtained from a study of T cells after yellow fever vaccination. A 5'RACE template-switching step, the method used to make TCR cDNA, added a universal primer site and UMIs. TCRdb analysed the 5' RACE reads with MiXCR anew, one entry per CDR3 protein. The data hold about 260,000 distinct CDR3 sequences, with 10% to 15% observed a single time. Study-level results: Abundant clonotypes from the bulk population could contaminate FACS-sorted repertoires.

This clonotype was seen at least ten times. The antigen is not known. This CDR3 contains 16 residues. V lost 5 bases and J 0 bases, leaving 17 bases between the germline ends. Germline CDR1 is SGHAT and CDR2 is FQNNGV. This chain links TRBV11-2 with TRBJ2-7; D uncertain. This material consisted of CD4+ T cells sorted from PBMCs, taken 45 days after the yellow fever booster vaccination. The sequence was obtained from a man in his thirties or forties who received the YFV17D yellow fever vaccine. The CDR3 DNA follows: TGTGCCAGCAGCCACGTCGGCGGAATTAGCTCCTACGAGCAGTACTTC. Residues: CASSHVGGISSYEQYF. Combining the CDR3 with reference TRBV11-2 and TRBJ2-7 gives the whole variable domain EAGVAQSPRYKIIEKRQSVAFWCNPISGHATLYWYQQILGQGPKLLIQFQNNGVVDDSQLPKDRFSAERLKGVDSTLKIQPAKLEDSAVYLCASSHVGGISSYEQYFGPGTRLTVT.